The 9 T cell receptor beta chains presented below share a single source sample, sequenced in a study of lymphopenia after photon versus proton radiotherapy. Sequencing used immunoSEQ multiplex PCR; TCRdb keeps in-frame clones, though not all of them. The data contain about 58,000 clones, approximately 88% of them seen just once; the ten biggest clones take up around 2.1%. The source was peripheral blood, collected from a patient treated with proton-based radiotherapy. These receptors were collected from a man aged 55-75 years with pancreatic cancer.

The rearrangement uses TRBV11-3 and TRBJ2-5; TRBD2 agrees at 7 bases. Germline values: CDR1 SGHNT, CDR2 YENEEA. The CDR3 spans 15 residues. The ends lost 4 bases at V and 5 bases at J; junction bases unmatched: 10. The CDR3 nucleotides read TGTGCCAGCAGCTCCCGGACAAAAGCGGGGGAGACCCAGTACTTC. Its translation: CASSSRTKAGETQYF.

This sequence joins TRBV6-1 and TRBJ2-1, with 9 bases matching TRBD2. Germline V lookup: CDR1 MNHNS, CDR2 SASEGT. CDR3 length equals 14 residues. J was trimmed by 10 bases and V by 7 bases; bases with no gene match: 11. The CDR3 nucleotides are TGTGCCAGCAAGGAGAGGCGGGAGGGCCGCGAGCAGTTCTTC. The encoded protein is CASKERREGREQFF.

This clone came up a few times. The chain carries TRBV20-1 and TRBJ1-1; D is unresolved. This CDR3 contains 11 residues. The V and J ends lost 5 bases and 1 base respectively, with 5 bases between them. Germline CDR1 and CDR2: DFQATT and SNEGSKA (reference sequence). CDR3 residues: CSAWENTEAFF. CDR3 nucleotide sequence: TGCAGTGCTTGGGAGAACACTGAAGCTTTCTTT.

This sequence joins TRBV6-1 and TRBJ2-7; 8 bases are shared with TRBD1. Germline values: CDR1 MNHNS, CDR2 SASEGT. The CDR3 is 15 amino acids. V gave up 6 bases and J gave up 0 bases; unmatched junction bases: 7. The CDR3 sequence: CASSRTGPVSYEQYF. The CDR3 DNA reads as TGTGCCAGCAGCCGGACAGGGCCAGTCTCCTACGAGCAGTACTTC.

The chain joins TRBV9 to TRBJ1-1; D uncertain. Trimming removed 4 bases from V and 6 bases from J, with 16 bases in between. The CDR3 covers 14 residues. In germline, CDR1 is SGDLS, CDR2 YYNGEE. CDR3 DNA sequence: TGTGCCAGCAGCCCCCGTGGGAATACGGCTGAAGCTTTCTTT. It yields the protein CASSPRGNTAEAFF.

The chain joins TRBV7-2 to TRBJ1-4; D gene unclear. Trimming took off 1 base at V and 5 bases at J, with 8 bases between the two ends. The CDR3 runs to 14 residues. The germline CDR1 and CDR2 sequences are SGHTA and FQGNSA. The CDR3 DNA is TGTGCCAGCAGCTTAGGGCGTCACAATGAAAAACTGTTTTTT. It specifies CASSLGRHNEKLFF.

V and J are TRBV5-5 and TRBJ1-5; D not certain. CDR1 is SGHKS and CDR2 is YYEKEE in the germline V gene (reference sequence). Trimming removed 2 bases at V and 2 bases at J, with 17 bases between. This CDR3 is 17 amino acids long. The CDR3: CASSFGIGRDGNQPQHF. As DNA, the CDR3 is TGTGCCAGCAGCTTTGGTATTGGGCGGGATGGCAATCAGCCCCAGCATTTT.

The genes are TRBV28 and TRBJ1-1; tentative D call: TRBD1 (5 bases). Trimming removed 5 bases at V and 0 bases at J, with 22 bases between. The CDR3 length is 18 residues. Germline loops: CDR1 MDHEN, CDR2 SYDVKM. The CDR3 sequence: CASSTTGSWGLLNTEAFF. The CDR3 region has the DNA TGTGCCAGCAGTACCACAGGTTCCTGGGGACTCCTGAACACTGAAGCTTTCTTT.

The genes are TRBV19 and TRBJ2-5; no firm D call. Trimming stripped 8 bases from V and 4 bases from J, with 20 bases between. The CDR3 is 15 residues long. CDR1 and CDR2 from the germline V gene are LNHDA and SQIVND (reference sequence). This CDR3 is CASGQKKGLGETQYF. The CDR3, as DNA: TGTGCCAGTGGCCAGAAAAAGGGTCTGGGAGAGACCCAGTACTTC.